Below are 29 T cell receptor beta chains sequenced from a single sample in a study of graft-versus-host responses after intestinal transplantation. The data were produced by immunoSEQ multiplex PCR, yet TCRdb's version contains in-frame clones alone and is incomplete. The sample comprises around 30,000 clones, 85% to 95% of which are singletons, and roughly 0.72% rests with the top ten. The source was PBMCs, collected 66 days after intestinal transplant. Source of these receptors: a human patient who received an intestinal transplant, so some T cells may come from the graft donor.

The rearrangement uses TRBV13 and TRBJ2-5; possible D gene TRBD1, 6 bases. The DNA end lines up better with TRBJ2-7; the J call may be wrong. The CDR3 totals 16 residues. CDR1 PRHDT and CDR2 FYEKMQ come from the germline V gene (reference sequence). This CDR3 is CASSLGIDRPEYEQYF. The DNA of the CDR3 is TGTGCCAGCAGCTTAGGCATCGACAGGCCAGAGTACGAGCAGTACTTC.

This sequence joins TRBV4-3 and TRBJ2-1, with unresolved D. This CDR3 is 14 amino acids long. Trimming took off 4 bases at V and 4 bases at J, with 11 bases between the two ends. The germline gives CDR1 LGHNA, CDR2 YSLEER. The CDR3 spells CASSLGTAYNEQFF. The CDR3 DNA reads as TGCGCCAGCAGCCTCGGAACAGCATACAATGAGCAGTTCTTC.

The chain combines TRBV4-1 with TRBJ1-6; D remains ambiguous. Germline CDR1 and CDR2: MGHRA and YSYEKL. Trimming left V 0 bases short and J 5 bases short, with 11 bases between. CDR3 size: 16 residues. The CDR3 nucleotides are TGCGCCAGCAGCCAAGAACGGGTCGGGGATAATTCACCCCTCCACTTT. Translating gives CASSQERVGDNSPLHF.

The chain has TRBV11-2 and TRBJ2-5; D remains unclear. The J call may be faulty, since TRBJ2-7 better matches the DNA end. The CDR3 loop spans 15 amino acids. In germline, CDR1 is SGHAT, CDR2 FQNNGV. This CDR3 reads CASSEYWAEVYEQYF. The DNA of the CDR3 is TGTGCCAGCAGTGAATACTGGGCCGAGGTATACGAGCAGTACTTC.

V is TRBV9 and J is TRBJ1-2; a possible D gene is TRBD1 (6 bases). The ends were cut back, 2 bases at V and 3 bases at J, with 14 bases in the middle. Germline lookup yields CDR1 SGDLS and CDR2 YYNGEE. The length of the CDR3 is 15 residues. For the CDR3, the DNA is TGTGCCAGCAGCGTGGGGGCCGGGCCCCACTATGGCTACACCTTC. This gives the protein CASSVGAGPHYGYTF.

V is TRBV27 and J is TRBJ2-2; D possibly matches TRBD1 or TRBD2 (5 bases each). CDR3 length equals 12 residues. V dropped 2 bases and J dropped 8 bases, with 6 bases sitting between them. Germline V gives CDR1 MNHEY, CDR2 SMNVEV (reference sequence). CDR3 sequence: CASSLEGGELFF. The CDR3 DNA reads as TGTGCCAGCAGTTTAGAGGGGGGGGAGCTGTTTTTT.

CDR3: CASSQVAGAPYEQYF. CDR3 DNA: TGTGCCAGCAGCCAAGTCGCAGGGGCGCCCTACGAGCAGTACTTC. This chain links TRBV14 with TRBJ2-7; D possibly corresponds to TRBD1 (6 bases). Germline CDR1 reads SGHDN; CDR2 reads FVKESK. This CDR3 comprises 15 residues. Trimming took off 1 base at V and 2 bases at J, with 12 bases between the two ends.

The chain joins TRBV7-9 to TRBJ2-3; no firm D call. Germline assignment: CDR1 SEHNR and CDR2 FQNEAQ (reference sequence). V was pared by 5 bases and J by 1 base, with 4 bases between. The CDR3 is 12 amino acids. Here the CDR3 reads CASSLGTDTQYF. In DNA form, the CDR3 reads TGTGCCAGCAGCCTAGGCACAGATACGCAGTATTTT.

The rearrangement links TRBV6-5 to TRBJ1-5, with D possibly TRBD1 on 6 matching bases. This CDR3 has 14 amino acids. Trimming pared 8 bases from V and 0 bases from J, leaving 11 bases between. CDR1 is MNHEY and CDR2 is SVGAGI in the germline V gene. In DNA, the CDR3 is TGTGCCAGCTGGGGGCCTGATAGCAATCAGCCCCAGCATTTT. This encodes CASWGPDSNQPQHF.

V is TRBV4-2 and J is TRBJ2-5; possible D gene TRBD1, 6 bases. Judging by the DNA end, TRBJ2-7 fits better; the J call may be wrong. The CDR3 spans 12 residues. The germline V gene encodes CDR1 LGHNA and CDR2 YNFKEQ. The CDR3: CASGGQSYEQYF. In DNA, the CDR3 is TGTGCCAGCGGCGGACAGTCCTACGAGCAGTACTTC.

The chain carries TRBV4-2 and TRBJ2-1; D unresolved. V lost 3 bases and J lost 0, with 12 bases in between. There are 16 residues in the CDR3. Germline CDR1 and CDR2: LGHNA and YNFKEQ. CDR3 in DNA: TGTGCCAGCAGCCAGCATACTTTGCGCTCCTACAATGAGCAGTTCTTC. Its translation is CASSQHTLRSYNEQFF.

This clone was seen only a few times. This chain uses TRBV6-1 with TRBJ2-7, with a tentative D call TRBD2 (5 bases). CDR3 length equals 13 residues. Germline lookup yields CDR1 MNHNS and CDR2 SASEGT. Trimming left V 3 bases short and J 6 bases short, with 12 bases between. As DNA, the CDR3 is TGTGCCAGCAGTGAGGGGTGGGAGTTCGAGCAGTACTTC. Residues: CASSEGWEFEQYF.

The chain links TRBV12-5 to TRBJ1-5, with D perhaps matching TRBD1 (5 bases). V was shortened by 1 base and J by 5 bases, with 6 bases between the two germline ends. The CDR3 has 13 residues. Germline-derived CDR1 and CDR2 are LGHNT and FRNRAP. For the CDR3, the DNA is TGTGCTAGTGGTTTGGGGGGCTATCAGCCCCAGCATTTT. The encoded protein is CASGLGGYQPQHF.

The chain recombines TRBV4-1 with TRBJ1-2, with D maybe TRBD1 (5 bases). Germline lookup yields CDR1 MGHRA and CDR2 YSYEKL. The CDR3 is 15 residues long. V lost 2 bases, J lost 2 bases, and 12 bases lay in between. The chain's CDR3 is CASSQLDTSNYGYTF. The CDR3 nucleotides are TGCGCCAGCAGCCAATTGGACACATCCAACTATGGCTACACCTTC.

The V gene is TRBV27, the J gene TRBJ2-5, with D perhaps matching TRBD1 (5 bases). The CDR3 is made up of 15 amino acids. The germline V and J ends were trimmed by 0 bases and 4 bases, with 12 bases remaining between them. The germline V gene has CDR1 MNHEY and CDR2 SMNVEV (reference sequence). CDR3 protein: CASSLSYARGETQYF. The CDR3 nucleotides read TGTGCCAGCAGTTTATCGTACGCTAGGGGAGAGACCCAGTACTTC.

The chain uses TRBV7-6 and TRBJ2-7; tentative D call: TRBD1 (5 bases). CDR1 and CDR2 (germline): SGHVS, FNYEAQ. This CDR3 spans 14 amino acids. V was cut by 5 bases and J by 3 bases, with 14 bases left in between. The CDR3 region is CASSPRDSFYEQYF. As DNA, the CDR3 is TGTGCCAGCAGCCCCAGAGACAGTTTCTACGAGCAGTACTTC.

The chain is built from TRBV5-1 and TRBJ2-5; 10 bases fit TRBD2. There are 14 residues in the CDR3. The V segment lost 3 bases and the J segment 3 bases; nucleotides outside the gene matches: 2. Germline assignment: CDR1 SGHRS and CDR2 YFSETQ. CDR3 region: CASSSLAGEETQYF. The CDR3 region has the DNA TGCGCCAGCAGCTCTCTAGCGGGAGAAGAGACCCAGTACTTC. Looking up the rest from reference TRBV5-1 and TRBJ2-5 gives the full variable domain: KAGVTQTPRYLIKTRGQQVTLSCSPISGHRSVSWYQQTPGQGLQFLFEYFSETQRNKGNFPGRFSGRQFSNSRSEMNVSTLELGDSALYLCASSSLAGEETQYFGPGTRLLVL.

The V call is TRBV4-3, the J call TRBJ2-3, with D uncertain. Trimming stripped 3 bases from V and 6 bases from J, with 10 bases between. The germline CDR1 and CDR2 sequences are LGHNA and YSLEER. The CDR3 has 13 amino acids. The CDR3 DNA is TGCGCCAGCAGCCACCAACGGGTGGATACGCAGTATTTT. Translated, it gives CASSHQRVDTQYF.

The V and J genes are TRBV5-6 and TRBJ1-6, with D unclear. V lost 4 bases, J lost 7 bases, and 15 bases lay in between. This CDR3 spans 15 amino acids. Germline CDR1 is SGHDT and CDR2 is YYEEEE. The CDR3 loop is CASSPLIAVNSPLHF. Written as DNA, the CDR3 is TGTGCCAGCAGCCCCCTTATTGCGGTAAATTCACCCCTCCACTTT.

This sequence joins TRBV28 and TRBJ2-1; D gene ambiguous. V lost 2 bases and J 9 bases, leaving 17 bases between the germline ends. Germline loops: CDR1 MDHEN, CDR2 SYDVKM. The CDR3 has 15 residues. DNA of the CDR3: TGTGCCAGCAGTTTAGAGACTCCCACCTGGGGTGAGCAGTTCTTC. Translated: CASSLETPTWGEQFF.

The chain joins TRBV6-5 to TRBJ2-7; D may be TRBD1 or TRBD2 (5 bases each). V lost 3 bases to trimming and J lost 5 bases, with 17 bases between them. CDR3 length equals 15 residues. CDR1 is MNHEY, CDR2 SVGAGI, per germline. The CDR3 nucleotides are TGTGCCAGCAGTTATCGAAATCCAGGGAGCGACGAGCAGTACTTC. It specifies CASSYRNPGSDEQYF.

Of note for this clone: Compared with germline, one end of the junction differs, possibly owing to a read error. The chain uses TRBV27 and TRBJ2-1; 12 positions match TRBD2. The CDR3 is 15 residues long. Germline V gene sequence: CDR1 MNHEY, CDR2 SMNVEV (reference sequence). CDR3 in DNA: TGTGCCAGCAGTTCCGGGACTAGCGGGTTCAATGAGCAGCTCTTC. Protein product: CASSSGTSGFNEQLF.

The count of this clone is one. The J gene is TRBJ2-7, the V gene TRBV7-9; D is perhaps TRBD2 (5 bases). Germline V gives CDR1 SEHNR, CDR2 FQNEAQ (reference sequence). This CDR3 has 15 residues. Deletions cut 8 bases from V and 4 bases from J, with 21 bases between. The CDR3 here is CASDHGVEFPYEQYF. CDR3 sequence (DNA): TGTGCCAGCGATCACGGGGTAGAGTTTCCTTACGAGCAGTACTTC.

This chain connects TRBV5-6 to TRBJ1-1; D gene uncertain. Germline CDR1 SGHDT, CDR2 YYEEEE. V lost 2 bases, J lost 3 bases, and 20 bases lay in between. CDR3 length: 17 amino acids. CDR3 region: CASSFPGGMVGDTEAFF. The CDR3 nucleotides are TGTGCCAGCAGCTTTCCCGGAGGGATGGTAGGAGACACTGAAGCTTTCTTT.

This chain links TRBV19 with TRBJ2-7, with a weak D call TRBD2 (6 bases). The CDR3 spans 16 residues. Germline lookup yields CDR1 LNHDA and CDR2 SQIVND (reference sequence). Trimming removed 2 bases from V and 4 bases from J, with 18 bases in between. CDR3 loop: CASSITGLQSEYEQYF. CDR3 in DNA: TGTGCCAGTAGTATAACGGGACTTCAATCTGAATACGAGCAGTACTTC.

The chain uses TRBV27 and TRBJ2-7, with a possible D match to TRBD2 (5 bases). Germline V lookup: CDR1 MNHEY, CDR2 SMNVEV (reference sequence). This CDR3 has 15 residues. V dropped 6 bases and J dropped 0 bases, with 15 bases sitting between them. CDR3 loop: CASSWGPGSSYEQYF. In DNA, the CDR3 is TGTGCCAGCAGCTGGGGTCCGGGAAGCTCCTACGAGCAGTACTTC.

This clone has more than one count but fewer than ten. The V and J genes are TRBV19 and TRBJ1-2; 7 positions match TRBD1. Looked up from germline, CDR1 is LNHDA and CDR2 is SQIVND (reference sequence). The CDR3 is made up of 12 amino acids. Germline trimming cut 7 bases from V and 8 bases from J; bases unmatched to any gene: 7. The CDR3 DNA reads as TGTGCCAGTATGGAGGGGGCGATAGGCTACACCTTC. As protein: CASMEGAIGYTF.

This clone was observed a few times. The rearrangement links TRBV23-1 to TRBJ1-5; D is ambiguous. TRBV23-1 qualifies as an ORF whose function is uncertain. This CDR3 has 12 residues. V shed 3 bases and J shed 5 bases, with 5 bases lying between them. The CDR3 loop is CASSHIDQPQHF. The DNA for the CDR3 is TGCGCCAGCAGTCACATTGATCAGCCCCAGCATTTT.

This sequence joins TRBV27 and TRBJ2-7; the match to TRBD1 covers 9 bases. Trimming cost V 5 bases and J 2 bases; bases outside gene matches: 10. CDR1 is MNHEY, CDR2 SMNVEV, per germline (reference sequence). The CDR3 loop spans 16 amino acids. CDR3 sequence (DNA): TGTGCCAGCAGTCCCATCGGCGGGGACAGGGCCTACGAGCAGTACTTC. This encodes CASSPIGGDRAYEQYF.